Following are 21 T cell receptor beta chains from one sample sequenced in a study of blood T cell repertoires in COVID-19. The table came from immunoSEQ multiplex PCR; TCRdb's copy has only in-frame clones and leaves some out. The sample records 52,000 or so clones, about 88% being singletons. What was sequenced was peripheral blood. These TCRs come from a human donor in a cohort sampled during active COVID-19.

This rearrangement joins TRBV9 to TRBJ2-1, with D possibly being TRBD2 (7 bases). The germline V gene has CDR1 SGDLS and CDR2 YYNGEE. CDR3 length equals 16 residues. With 2 bases removed from V and 5 bases from J, the gap between germline ends came to 17 bases. The CDR3 nucleotides are TGTGCCAGCAGCGTCGAGGGGGGGGCGACGGACAATGAGCAGTTCTTC. This sequence encodes CASSVEGGATDNEQFF.

This sequence joins TRBV4-1 and TRBJ1-1; 10 bases agree with TRBD1. Germline V gene sequence: CDR1 MGHRA, CDR2 YSYEKL. V shed 5 bases and J 0 bases; nucleotides not matched to a gene: 9. The CDR3 sequence is 17 residues long. CDR3 DNA sequence: TGCGCCAGCAGCTCGGACAGGGGGAGGACTATGAACACTGAAGCTTTCTTT. It codes for CASSSDRGRTMNTEAFF.

The V call is TRBV5-4, the J call TRBJ1-1; 7 bases are shared with TRBD1. This CDR3 is 15 amino acids long. V dropped 2 bases and J dropped 0; count of bases not matched to a gene: 4. Germline CDR1 is SGHNT and CDR2 is YYREEE (reference sequence). The CDR3 sequence is CASSFPGQMNTEAFF. CDR3 coding DNA: TGTGCCAGCAGCTTCCCGGGACAGATGAACACTGAAGCTTTCTTT.

This rearrangement joins TRBV28 to TRBJ1-6; 7 bases match TRBD1. The trim removed 5 bases at V and 0 bases at J, leaving 10 bases unmatched. The length of the CDR3 is 18 residues. Looked up from germline, CDR1 is MDHEN and CDR2 is SYDVKM. In nucleotides, the CDR3 is TGTGCCAGCAGTCCCCAGCCGGGACAGAGCTCCTATAATTCACCCCTCCACTTT. Translated, it gives CASSPQPGQSSYNSPLHF.

The chain links TRBV2 to TRBJ2-2; D is ambiguous. CDR1 is SNHLY, CDR2 FYNNEI, per germline. V lost 7 bases, J lost 0 bases, and 9 bases lay in between. The CDR3 spans 14 residues. DNA for the CDR3: TGTGCCAGCACCCGCAGGCCGAACACCGGGGAGCTGTTTTTT. Protein: CASTRRPNTGELFF.

V gene TRBV13 combines with J gene TRBJ2-2, with D tentatively TRBD2 (6 bases). This CDR3 is built from 14 residues. The germline CDR1 and CDR2 sequences are PRHDT and FYEKMQ (reference sequence). Trimming removed 3 bases at V and 6 bases at J, with 11 bases between. The CDR3 DNA sequence: TGTGCCAGCAGCTTGGGAGGCCCCGCCGGGGAGCTGTTTTTT. This codes for CASSLGGPAGELFF.

The V and J genes are TRBV11-1 and TRBJ2-7, with 10 positions matching TRBD2. CDR3 length: 15 amino acids. Germline V lookup: CDR1 SGHAT, CDR2 FQDESV (reference sequence). The V gene end was trimmed by 3 bases and the J gene end by 6 bases; junction bases not matched to a gene: 8. CDR3 bases: TGTGCCAGCAGCTTTCGGACTAGCGGTTCTGGCGAGCAGTACTTC. The encoded protein is CASSFRTSGSGEQYF.

The rearrangement uses TRBV4-2 and TRBJ2-1; no firm D call. Germline CDR1 reads LGHNA; CDR2 reads YNFKEQ. The V gene lost 0 bases and the J gene lost 0 bases, with 6 bases spanning the gap. The CDR3 length is 15 residues. The CDR3 DNA is TGTGCCAGCAGCCAAGAAGTGAGCTCCTACAATGAGCAGTTCTTC. Translating gives CASSQEVSSYNEQFF.

In this sample, this clone turned up once. The chain links TRBV28 to TRBJ2-5, with 10 bases fitting TRBD2. V lost 7 bases, J lost 3 bases, and 2 bases stayed unmatched. The germline V gene has CDR1 MDHEN and CDR2 SYDVKM. This CDR3 region has 13 residues. CDR3 loop: CASKRGGKETQYF. DNA for the CDR3: TGTGCCAGCAAGCGGGGGGGAAAAGAGACCCAGTACTTC.

The chain couples TRBV21-1 to TRBJ2-5; no check of the table's D call, TRBD2, against the DNA was made. TRBV21-1 is described as a pseudogene. The CDR3 is made up of 17 amino acids. The CDR3 coding sequence is TGTGCCAGCAGCAAGTGGACTAGCGGGGGACCCCAAGAGACCCAGTACTTC. This codes for CASSKWTSGGPQETQYF.

This clone was observed once. V and J are TRBV6-5 and TRBJ2-3; the D gene is possibly TRBD1 (5 bases). Germline V gene lookup returns CDR1 MNHEY and CDR2 SVGAGI. Between the trimmed V and J ends, which lost 5 bases and 2 bases, there was a span of 8 bases. The CDR3 totals 13 residues. For the CDR3, the DNA is TGTGCCAGCAGTATGGACACCACAGATACGCAGTATTTT. This sequence encodes CASSMDTTDTQYF.

The rearrangement uses TRBV24-1 and TRBJ1-5; 7 bases fit TRBD1. The CDR3 extends over 13 amino acids. Germline loops: CDR1 KGHDR, CDR2 SFDVKD. V lost 10 bases and J lost 5; bases outside the gene matches: 7. The CDR3 DNA reads TGTGCCACGGCAGGAGGGGGCGATCAGCCCCAGCATTTT. Its protein is CATAGGGDQPQHF.

The chain combines TRBV7-8 with TRBJ2-1; 10 nucleotides match TRBD2. This CDR3 spans 17 amino acids. J was trimmed by 0 bases and V by 5 bases; bases with no gene match: 7. Germline CDR1 and CDR2: SGHVS and FQNEAQ. The CDR3, as DNA: TGTGCCAGCAGCGCTAGGGTAGCGGGGGGCTCCTACAATGAGCAGTTCTTC. Translation gives CASSARVAGGSYNEQFF.

V gene TRBV18 combines with J gene TRBJ1-4, with 8 nucleotides matching TRBD1. The CDR3 is 17 amino acids. V was clipped by 6 bases and J by 8 bases; unmatched bases: 17. Looked up from germline, CDR1 is KGHSH and CDR2 is LQKENI. CDR3 protein: CASSPTGQATRGEKLFF. The CDR3 DNA reads as TGTGCCAGCTCTCCAACGGGACAGGCGACGCGAGGGGAAAAACTGTTTTTT.

The chain employs TRBV7-3 and TRBJ2-5, with D perhaps matching TRBD1 (5 bases). CDR3 size: 15 residues. Looked up from germline, CDR1 is SGHTA and CDR2 is FQGTGA. Trimming took off 1 base at V and 0 bases at J, with 9 bases between the two ends. The CDR3, as DNA: TGTGCCAGCAGCTTAAATCCAGGGTACCAAGAGACCCAGTACTTC. This translates into CASSLNPGYQETQYF.

The count of this clone is one. The chain joins TRBV6-1 to TRBJ2-2, with D possibly TRBD1 on 6 matching bases. Between the trimmed V and J ends, which lost 1 base and 5 bases, there was a span of 11 bases. Germline loops: CDR1 MNHNS, CDR2 SASEGT. The CDR3 spans 15 residues. The CDR3 here is CASSEGTGPTGELFF. The CDR3 DNA reads as TGTGCCAGCAGTGAAGGAACAGGGCCGACCGGGGAGCTGTTTTTT.

This clone was seen more than once but under ten times. The chain carries TRBV24-1 and TRBJ1-5, with D hard to call. V lost 3 bases, J lost 4 bases, and 12 bases lay in between. The CDR3 spans 15 residues. Germline V lookup: CDR1 KGHDR, CDR2 SFDVKD. CDR3 coding DNA: TGTGCCACCAGTGATCCGGCGGCCCCGAATCAGCCCCAGCATTTT. Translating it yields CATSDPAAPNQPQHF.

This chain joins TRBV19 and TRBJ2-6; 8 bases agree with TRBD1. Germline loops: CDR1 LNHDA, CDR2 SQIVND (reference sequence). V shed 3 bases, J shed 2 bases, and the junction held 0 bases outside the gene matches. The CDR3 is made up of 15 amino acids. This CDR3 reads CASSIRGPGANVLTF. The CDR3 DNA reads as TGTGCCAGTAGTATCAGGGGGCCTGGGGCCAACGTCCTGACTTTC.

The table lists this clone with a count of one. The chain links TRBV28 to TRBJ2-2; 7 bases are shared with TRBD1. CDR1 and CDR2 (germline): MDHEN, SYDVKM. The CDR3 is 16 residues long. V lost 6 bases and J lost 4; bases outside the gene matches: 11. CDR3 residues: CASSPSGTVSTGELFF. The CDR3 DNA reads as TGTGCCAGCAGCCCTTCCGGGACAGTATCCACCGGGGAGCTGTTTTTT.

This clone was detected only once. This sequence joins TRBV5-1 and TRBJ2-1; D is uncertain. The V and J ends lost 0 bases and 4 bases respectively, with 8 bases between them. Germline V gene data show CDR1 as SGHRS and CDR2 as YFSETQ. The CDR3 sequence is 14 residues long. The DNA of the CDR3 is TGCGCCAGCAGCTTGGGAGCAGGTTACAATGAGCAGTTCTTC. This codes for CASSLGAGYNEQFF.

This clone qualifies as medium-sized (0.01 to 0.1%). Additional DNA sequences in this sample encode the identical CDR3. The chain has TRBV5-6 and TRBJ2-1, with TRBD2 matching 8 bases. V shed 2 bases and J 6 bases; nucleotides not matched to a gene: 7. The CDR3 runs 15 residues. Germline V CDR1 and CDR2: SGHDT, YYEEEE. The CDR3 is CASSLGLAGGNEQFF. In nucleotides, the CDR3 is TGTGCCAGCAGCTTAGGTCTGGCGGGGGGCAATGAGCAGTTCTTC.